The 20 T cell receptor beta chains below come from one sample, sequenced in a study of T cells in Graves' hyperthyroidism and ophthalmopathy. RNA transcripts yielded amplified TCR beta CDR3 regions. First-round RT-PCR with HTBI primers amplified the TCR CDR3 region. Using its own MiXCR run on the multiplex PCR reads, TCRdb lists one record per CDR3 protein. The sample records 550,000 to 700,000 distinct CDR3 sequences, 40% to 55% being singletons. Sequencing was carried out using peripheral blood or thyroid tissue (not recorded which). These receptors all come from an adult woman with Graves' disease, either hyperthyroidism or ophthalmopathy (not recorded which).

This clonotype was seen many times. J is TRBJ1-4 and V is TRBV20-1; no clear D. V shed 2 bases and J shed 7 bases, with 17 bases lying between them. CDR3 size: 15 residues. CDR1 is DFQATT, CDR2 SNEGSKA, per germline (reference sequence). The CDR3 DNA follows: TGCAGTGCTAGACCACGTGCACTCGGGTTTGAAAAACTGTTTTTT. Residues: CSARPRALGFEKLFF.

This clonotype was counted many times. The CDR3 sequence: CASRRSRDLNTEAFF. The DNA for the CDR3 is TGCGCCAGCAGACGGTCCCGGGACCTGAACACTGAAGCTTTCTTT. The J gene is TRBJ1-1, the V gene TRBV5-1; possible D gene TRBD1, 5 bases. The germline V gene has CDR1 SGHRS and CDR2 YFSETQ. V lost 5 bases to trimming and J lost 0 bases, with 14 bases between them. The CDR3 totals 15 residues.

A word on this clonotype: An end of the junction does not agree with germline; a read error may underlie this. This chain links TRBV6-5 with TRBJ1-1; 7 positions agree with TRBD1. Germline V gene data show CDR1 as MNHEY and CDR2 as SVGAGI. The CDR3 loop spans 11 amino acids. The CDR3 nucleotides read TGTGCCAGCAGACAGGGGTTTAGTGGAAGTTTT. It yields the protein CASRQGFSGSF.

This clonotype was recorded at least ten times. V and J are TRBV11-2 and TRBJ1-4, with D unresolved. CDR3 length equals 14 residues. V lost 5 bases to trimming and J lost 6 bases, with 13 bases between them. Germline CDR1 and CDR2: SGHAT and FQNNGV. CDR3 coding DNA: TGTGCCAGCAGCGGTTCCGGCCCCGATGAAAAACTGTTTTTT. Amino acids: CASSGSGPDEKLFF.

This clonotype appeared many times. V usage is TRBV6-5 and J usage is TRBJ1-1, with 9 positions matching TRBD1. V gave up 6 bases and J gave up 3 bases; unmatched junction bases: 5. The length of the CDR3 is 14 residues. The germline gives CDR1 MNHEY, CDR2 SVGAGI. CDR3 loop: CASSRQGVHTEAFF. The CDR3 coding sequence is TGTGCCAGCAGCCGACAGGGGGTCCACACTGAAGCTTTCTTT.

This clonotype was recorded many times. The chain is built from TRBV6-6 and TRBJ2-2; no reliable D call. The germline CDR1 and CDR2 sequences are MNHNY and SVGAGI (reference sequence). V was shortened by 0 bases and J by 4 bases, with 3 bases between the two germline ends. The CDR3 extends over 13 amino acids. CDR3 bases: TGTGCCAGCAGTTACTCGAGCACCGGGGAGCTGTTTTTT. Residues: CASSYSSTGELFF.

This clonotype was counted at least ten times. The V call is TRBV10-1, the J call TRBJ2-7; D unresolved. There are 11 residues in the CDR3. V was trimmed by 10 bases and J by 9 bases, leaving 16 bases between them. From germline, CDR1 is WNHNN and CDR2 SYGVQD (reference sequence). CDR3 nucleotide sequence: TGCGCCAATGAAGGCTCTGGCAGGCAGTACTTC. It encodes CANEGSGRQYF.

The chain carries TRBV24-1 and TRBJ2-5, with a weak D call TRBD1 (6 bases). CDR3 length: 15 residues. Germline V gene data show CDR1 as KGHDR and CDR2 as SFDVKD. The V end was cut by 9 bases, the J end by 1 base, with 17 bases between. CDR3 region: CATGAPQGGQETQYF. As DNA, the CDR3 is TGTGCCACCGGGGCGCCTCAAGGGGGCCAAGAGACCCAGTACTTC.

The chain couples TRBV13 to TRBJ2-2; TRBD1 is a possible D gene (6 bases). V dropped 6 bases and J dropped 7 bases, with 9 bases sitting between them. The CDR3 totals 12 residues. Looked up from germline, CDR1 is PRHDT and CDR2 is FYEKMQ (reference sequence). This CDR3 reads CASRPQGGELFF. As DNA, the CDR3 is TGTGCCAGCAGACCACAGGGCGGGGAGCTGTTTTTT.

This clonotype was seen ten or more times. The chain carries TRBV6-5 and TRBJ1-5; weak D call: TRBD1 (6 bases). V lost 6 bases and J lost 6, with 18 bases in between. The germline V gene encodes CDR1 MNHEY and CDR2 SVGAGI. This CDR3 is 15 amino acids long. CDR3 in amino acids: CASRGREQGLQPQHF. In nucleotides, the CDR3 is TGTGCCAGCAGGGGCCGGGAACAGGGCCTTCAGCCCCAGCATTTT.

Many counts were recorded for this clonotype. The chain joins TRBV3-1 to TRBJ2-2; no reliable D call. The V gene's germline CDR1 is LGHDT and CDR2 YNNKEL (reference sequence). The CDR3 covers 15 residues. The V gene lost 1 base and the J gene lost 0 bases, with 6 bases spanning the gap. CDR3 sequence reads: CASSQGWSNTGELFF. The CDR3 DNA is TGTGCCAGCAGCCAAGGGTGGTCGAACACCGGGGAGCTGTTTTTT. The full variable domain, completed using reference TRBV3-1 and TRBJ2-2, is DTAVSQTPKYLVTQMGNDKSIKCEQNLGHDTMYWYKQDSKKFLKIMFSYNNKELIINETVPNRFSPKSPDKAHLNLHINSLELGDSAVYFCASSQGWSNTGELFFGEGSRLTVL.

The gene calls are TRBV6-6 and TRBJ2-7, with D perhaps being TRBD1 or TRBD2 (5 bases each). Trimming stripped 6 bases from V and 0 bases from J, with 18 bases between. Germline lookup yields CDR1 MNHNY and CDR2 SVGAGI (reference sequence). The CDR3 has 16 residues. This CDR3 is CASSPRPGRSSYEQYF. The CDR3, as DNA: TGTGCCAGCAGCCCAAGACCGGGACGGAGCTCCTACGAGCAGTACTTC.

This clonotype is a singleton in its sample. The junction departs from the called germline gene at one end, perhaps through a read error. The gene calls are TRBV11-1 and TRBJ1-1; D is undetermined. CDR1 is SGHAT and CDR2 is FQDESV in the germline V gene (reference sequence). The CDR3 extends over 13 amino acids. The CDR3 DNA follows: TGTGCCGGCAGCTTTGAGGACCGGATCGAGGCTTTCTTT. Its protein product is CAGSFEDRIEAFF.

This clonotype was observed many times. The chain has TRBV20-1 and TRBJ1-5; TRBD1 agrees at 7 bases. Looked up from germline, CDR1 is DFQATT and CDR2 is SNEGSKA (reference sequence). This CDR3 comprises 13 residues. Losses at the gene ends were 5 bases for V and 3 bases for J; bases not matched to a gene: 4. The CDR3 region is CSALTGNNQPQHF. The CDR3 DNA sequence: TGCAGTGCTCTGACAGGGAACAATCAGCCCCAGCATTTT.

The gene calls are TRBV7-6 and TRBJ2-7, with a weak D call TRBD2 (7 bases). Trimming took off 6 bases at V and 4 bases at J, with 22 bases between the two ends. Germline CDR1 reads SGHVS; CDR2 reads FNYEAQ. The CDR3 extends over 16 amino acids. CDR3 in DNA: TGTGCCAGCAGACCTACGGGGGGCGTTACGTCTTACGAGCAGTACTTC. Translated: CASRPTGGVTSYEQYF. The entire variable domain, with the rest obtained from reference TRBV7-6 and TRBJ2-7, is as follows: GAGVSQSPRYKVTKRGQDVALRCDPISGHVSLYWYRQALGQGPEFLTYFNYEAQQDKSGLPNDRFSAERPEGSISTLTIQRTEQRDSAMYRCASRPTGGVTSYEQYFGPGTRLTVT.

This clonotype was observed once. The chain joins TRBV20-1 to TRBJ1-1; 10 positions match TRBD1. The CDR3 length is 14 residues. The V and J ends lost 7 bases and 7 bases, in that order; junction bases with no gene match: 12. Germline lookup yields CDR1 DFQATT and CDR2 SNEGSKA (reference sequence). CDR3 loop: CSEGARQGAGEAFF. DNA for the CDR3: TGCAGTGAGGGGGCCCGACAGGGGGCGGGTGAAGCTTTCTTT.

This clonotype was seen ten or more times. The J gene is TRBJ2-7, the V gene TRBV2; D possibly corresponds to TRBD2 (5 bases). The CDR3 covers 14 residues. The V gene's germline CDR1 is SNHLY and CDR2 FYNNEI. V lost 9 bases and J 2 bases, leaving 17 bases between the germline ends. The CDR3 nucleotides are TGTGCCAGTAGTTACGGGGAAGAGGCCTACGAGCAGTACTTC. Protein product: CASSYGEEAYEQYF.

There are many counts of this clonotype. V usage is TRBV7-8 and J usage is TRBJ2-7, with 7 bases lining up with TRBD2. Germline V lookup: CDR1 SGHVS, CDR2 FQNEAQ. The CDR3 covers 15 residues. Trimming at V came to 0 bases and at J to 6 bases, leaving 8 bases not matched to a gene. CDR3 loop: CASSLAGGGGGEQYF. The DNA of the CDR3 is TGTGCCAGCAGCTTAGCCGGTGGGGGGGGTGGCGAGCAGTACTTC.

The rearrangement joins TRBV7-3 to TRBJ1-6; D might be TRBD1 (5 bases). The ends were cut back, 5 bases at V and 0 bases at J, with 14 bases in the middle. The CDR3 extends over 17 amino acids. Germline CDR1 and CDR2: SGHTA and FQGTGA. The CDR3 is CASSAGAGSSYNSPLHF. DNA of the CDR3: TGTGCCAGCAGCGCCGGGGCAGGGAGCTCCTATAATTCACCCCTCCACTTT.

Many counts were recorded for this clonotype. The genes are TRBV10-3 and TRBJ2-2; D might be TRBD2 (6 bases). This CDR3 spans 15 amino acids. CDR1 and CDR2 (germline): ENHRY, SYGVKD. The V end was cut by 4 bases, the J end by 6 bases, with 15 bases between. This CDR3 reads CAISATGTHPGELFF. The CDR3 bases are TGTGCCATCAGTGCCACCGGGACTCACCCCGGGGAGCTGTTTTTT.